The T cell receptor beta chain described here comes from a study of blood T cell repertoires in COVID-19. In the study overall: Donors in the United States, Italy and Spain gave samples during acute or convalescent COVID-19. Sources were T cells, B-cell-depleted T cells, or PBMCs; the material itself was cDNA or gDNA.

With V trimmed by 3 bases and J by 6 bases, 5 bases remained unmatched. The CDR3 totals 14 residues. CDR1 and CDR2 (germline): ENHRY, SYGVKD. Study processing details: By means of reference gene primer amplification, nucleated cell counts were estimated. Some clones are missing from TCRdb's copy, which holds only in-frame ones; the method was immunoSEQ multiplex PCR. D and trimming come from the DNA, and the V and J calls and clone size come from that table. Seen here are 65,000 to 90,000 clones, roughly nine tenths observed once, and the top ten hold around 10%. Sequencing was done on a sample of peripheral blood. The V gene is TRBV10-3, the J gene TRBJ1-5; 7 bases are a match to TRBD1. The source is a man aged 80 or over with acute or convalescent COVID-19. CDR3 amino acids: CAISENRGGQPQHF. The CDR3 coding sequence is TGTGCCATCAGTGAAAACAGGGGAGGTCAGCCCCAGCATTTT.